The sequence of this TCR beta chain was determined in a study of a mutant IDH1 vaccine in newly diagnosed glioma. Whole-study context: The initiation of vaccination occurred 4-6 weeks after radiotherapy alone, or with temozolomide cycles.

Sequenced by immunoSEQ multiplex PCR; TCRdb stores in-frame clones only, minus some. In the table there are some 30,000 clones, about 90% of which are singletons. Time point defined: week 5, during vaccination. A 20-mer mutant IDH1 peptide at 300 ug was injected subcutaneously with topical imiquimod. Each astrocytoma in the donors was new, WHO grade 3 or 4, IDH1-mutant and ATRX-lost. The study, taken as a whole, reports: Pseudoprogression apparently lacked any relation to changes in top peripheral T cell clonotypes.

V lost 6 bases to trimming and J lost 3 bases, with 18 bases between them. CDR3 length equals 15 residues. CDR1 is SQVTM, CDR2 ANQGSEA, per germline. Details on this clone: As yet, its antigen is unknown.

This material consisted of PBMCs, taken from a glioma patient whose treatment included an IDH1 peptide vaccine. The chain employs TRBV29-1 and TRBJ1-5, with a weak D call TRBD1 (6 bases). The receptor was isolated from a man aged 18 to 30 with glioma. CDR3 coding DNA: TGCAGCGTCCCCCCCCGACAGGACACCAATCAGCCCCAGCATTTT. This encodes CSVPPRQDTNQPQHF.